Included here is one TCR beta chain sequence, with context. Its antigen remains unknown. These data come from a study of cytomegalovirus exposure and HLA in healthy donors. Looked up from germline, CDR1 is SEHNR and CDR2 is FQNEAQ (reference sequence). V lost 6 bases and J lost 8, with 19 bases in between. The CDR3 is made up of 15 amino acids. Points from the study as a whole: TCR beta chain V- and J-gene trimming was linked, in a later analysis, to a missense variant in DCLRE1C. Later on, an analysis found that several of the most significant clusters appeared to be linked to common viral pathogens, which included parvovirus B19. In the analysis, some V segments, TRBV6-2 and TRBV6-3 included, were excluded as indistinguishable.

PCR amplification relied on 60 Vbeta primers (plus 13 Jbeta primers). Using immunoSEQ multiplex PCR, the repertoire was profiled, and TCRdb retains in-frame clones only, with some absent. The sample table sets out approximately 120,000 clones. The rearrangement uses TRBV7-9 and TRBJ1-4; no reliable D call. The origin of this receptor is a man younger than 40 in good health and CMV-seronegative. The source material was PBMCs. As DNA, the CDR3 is TGTGCCAGCAGTTCATCCCGGGGAGTAGGAGAAAAACTGTTTTTT. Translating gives CASSSSRGVGEKLFF. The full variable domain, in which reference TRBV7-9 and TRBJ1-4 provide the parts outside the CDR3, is DTGVSQNPRHKITKRGQNVTFRCDPISEHNRLYWYRQTLGQGPEFLTYFQNEAQLEKSRLLSDRFSAERPKGSFSTLEIQRTEQGDSAMYLCASSSSRGVGEKLFFGSGTQLSVL.